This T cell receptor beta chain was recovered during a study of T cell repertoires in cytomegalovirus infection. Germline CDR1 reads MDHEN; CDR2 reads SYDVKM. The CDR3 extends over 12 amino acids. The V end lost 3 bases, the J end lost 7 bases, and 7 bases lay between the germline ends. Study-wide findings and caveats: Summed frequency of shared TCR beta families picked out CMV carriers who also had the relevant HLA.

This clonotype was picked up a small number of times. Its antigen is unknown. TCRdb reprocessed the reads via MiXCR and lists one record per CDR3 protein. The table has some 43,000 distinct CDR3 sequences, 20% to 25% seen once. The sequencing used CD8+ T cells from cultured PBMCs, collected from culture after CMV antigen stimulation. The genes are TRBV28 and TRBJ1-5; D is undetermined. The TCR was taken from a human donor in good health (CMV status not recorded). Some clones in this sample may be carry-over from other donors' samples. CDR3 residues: CASSFEGQPQHF. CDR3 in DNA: TGTGCCAGCAGTTTTGAGGGACAGCCCCAGCATTTT.